This TCR beta chain was documented in a study of blood T cell repertoires in COVID-19. About the study: Sources were T cells, B-cell-depleted T cells, or PBMCs; the material itself was cDNA or gDNA.

Method: immunoSEQ multiplex PCR; TCRdb's copy keeps in-frame clones and lacks some. The repertoire holds about 78,000 clones, around 88% seen once, with roughly 5.3% in the top ten. The sequence came from a woman aged 80 or older with active or convalescent COVID-19. Sample: peripheral blood.

This chain's CDR3 is CASRKMGSTGELFF. The CDR3 nucleotides are TGTGCCAGCCGCAAGATGGGCAGCACCGGGGAGCTGTTTTTT. The chain carries TRBV28 and TRBJ2-2; D unresolved. Germline V gene data show CDR1 as MDHEN and CDR2 as SYDVKM. This CDR3 contains 14 residues. V gave up 8 bases and J gave up 4 bases, with 14 bases separating them.